A single sample gave rise to the 22 T cell receptor beta chains below, sequenced in a study of identifying expanded T cells in peripheral blood (dated by TCRdb to about 2019). Library generation was performed with the immunoSEQ multiplex PCR assay. The immuneACCESS repertoire file appears here via TCRdb, limited to in-frame rearrangements. These files lack a portion of the clones; in checked studies, under half of the deficit traces to unresolved V genes, and the cause of the others is not known. This sample has some 95,000 clones in its table, and around 90% of those were observed once. The ten largest account for 5.5% to 6% of the sample. What was sequenced was blood. The receptor set was obtained from a person aged 18 to 70 in good health.

This chain connects TRBV9 to TRBJ2-5, with 12 positions matching TRBD2. CDR3 length equals 14 residues. CDR1 SGDLS and CDR2 YYNGEE come from the germline V gene. The junction had 1 base not matched to a gene; V was cut back by 3 bases and J by 4 bases. The CDR3 DNA reads as TGTGCCAGCAGCGCTAGCGGGGGGGGAGAGACCCAGTACTTC. Translated: CASSASGGGETQYF.

This sequence joins TRBV4-2 and TRBJ2-3; 14 bases agree with TRBD2. This CDR3 has 18 residues. Germline V CDR1 and CDR2: LGHNA, YNFKEQ. Trimming cost V 1 base and J 1 base; bases outside gene matches: 4. The DNA for the CDR3 is TGTGCCAGCAGCCAAGGACTAGCGGGGGGGCGGGGCACAGATACGCAGTATTTT. Its protein product is CASSQGLAGGRGTDTQYF.

The chain has TRBV27 and TRBJ2-1; 8 nucleotides match TRBD1. Looked up from germline, CDR1 is MNHEY and CDR2 is SMNVEV (reference sequence). The J segment lost 5 bases and the V segment lost 4 bases, leaving 7 bases of the junction unmatched. The CDR3 spans 15 residues. The CDR3 spells CASSSPGTGNNEQFF. The DNA for the CDR3 is TGTGCCAGCAGTTCCCCCGGGACAGGTAACAATGAGCAGTTCTTC.

V usage is TRBV5-1 and J usage is TRBJ2-7; no reliable D call. V gave up 5 bases and J gave up 0 bases, with 12 bases separating them. Germline assignment: CDR1 SGHRS and CDR2 YFSETQ. The CDR3 length is 14 residues. CDR3 sequence: CASRAEISSYEQYF. CDR3 coding DNA: TGCGCCAGCAGGGCCGAGATAAGCTCCTACGAGCAGTACTTC.

The chain is built from TRBV7-3 and TRBJ1-2; D gene uncertain. The CDR3 covers 16 residues. With 2 bases removed from V and 0 bases from J, the gap between germline ends came to 13 bases. Looked up from germline, CDR1 is SGHTA and CDR2 is FQGTGA. The CDR3 loop is CASSLDGTNANYGYTF. CDR3 sequence (DNA): TGTGCCAGCAGCTTAGACGGTACAAACGCTAACTATGGCTACACCTTC.

This chain connects TRBV4-2 to TRBJ2-7; TRBD1 matches at 7 bases. Germline CDR1 and CDR2: LGHNA and YNFKEQ. J lost 3 bases, V lost 1 base, and 18 bases had no gene match. The CDR3 sequence is 19 residues long. This CDR3 reads CASSQVNRDSLGTFYEQYF. The CDR3 DNA reads TGTGCCAGCAGCCAAGTAAACCGGGACAGCCTAGGAACATTCTACGAGCAGTACTTC.

The genes are TRBV5-1 and TRBJ2-1; D is perhaps TRBD2 (5 bases). Germline loops: CDR1 SGHRS, CDR2 YFSETQ. V gave up 0 bases and J gave up 1 base, with 11 bases separating them. The CDR3 runs to 16 residues. This CDR3 is CASSLAQDSSYNEQFF. The CDR3 DNA follows: TGCGCCAGCAGCTTGGCTCAGGACTCATCCTACAATGAGCAGTTCTTC.

This chain connects TRBV5-4 to TRBJ1-2; 8 nucleotides match TRBD1. The CDR3 length is 14 residues. J lost 3 bases, V lost 4 bases, and 5 bases had no gene match. Germline values: CDR1 SGHNT, CDR2 YYREEE (reference sequence). The DNA for the CDR3 is TGTGCCAGCAGCCTTTCGACAGGGGACTATGGCTACACCTTC. The encoded protein is CASSLSTGDYGYTF.

The chain combines TRBV9 with TRBJ1-2; D is perhaps TRBD1 (5 bases). Germline V gene sequence: CDR1 SGDLS, CDR2 YYNGEE. V dropped 4 bases and J dropped 2 bases, with 15 bases sitting between them. This CDR3 has 15 residues. The chain's CDR3 is CASSPQWQGNYGYTF. The CDR3 DNA reads as TGTGCCAGCAGCCCCCAGTGGCAGGGCAACTATGGCTACACCTTC. Full variable domain (rest looked up from reference TRBV9 and TRBJ1-2): DSGVTQTPKHLITATGQRVTLRCSPRSGDLSVYWYQQSLDQGLQFLIQYYNGEERAKGNILERFSAQQFPDLHSELNLSSLELGDSALYFCASSPQWQGNYGYTFGSGTRLTVV.

This clone was seen just once. The chain uses TRBV28 and TRBJ2-7; 12 bases align to TRBD2. The V gene's germline CDR1 is MDHEN and CDR2 SYDVKM. J lost 4 bases, V lost 4 bases, and 8 bases had no gene match. This CDR3 comprises 16 residues. The CDR3 spells CASSSPGTSGSYEQYF. In DNA form, the CDR3 reads TGTGCCAGCAGTTCACCGGGGACTAGCGGGTCGTACGAGCAGTACTTC.

The V gene is TRBV27, the J gene TRBJ1-3, with D possibly matching TRBD1 (5 bases). The CDR3 is 17 residues long. Trimming removed 4 bases at V and 0 bases at J, with 16 bases between. Germline-derived CDR1 and CDR2 are MNHEY and SMNVEV (reference sequence). The DNA for the CDR3 is TGTGCCAGCAGTTCGCAAGTGGGGCAGACCTCTGGAAACACCATATATTTT. Its translation is CASSSQVGQTSGNTIYF.

The chain employs TRBV11-2 and TRBJ2-3; D may be TRBD2 (6 bases). CDR3 length equals 14 residues. Trimming cost V 1 base and J 7 bases, with 12 bases left between them. Per germline, CDR1 SGHAT and CDR2 FQNNGV. The CDR3 region is CASSLVGREHTQYF. In DNA form, the CDR3 reads TGTGCCAGCAGCTTAGTGGGCCGGGAGCATACGCAGTATTTT.

The chain has TRBV6-5 and TRBJ1-2; D is undetermined. V was pared by 0 bases and J by 5 bases, with 16 bases between. Germline CDR1 reads MNHEY; CDR2 reads SVGAGI. The CDR3 runs to 16 residues. The CDR3 DNA sequence: TGTGCCAGCAGTTACTCGGAGAGCGGGGTTTCGTATGGCTACACCTTC. This codes for CASSYSESGVSYGYTF.

This rearrangement joins TRBV5-1 to TRBJ2-2; D remains ambiguous. V was cut by 4 bases and J by 4 bases, with 11 bases left in between. The CDR3 length is 14 residues. Germline V gene data show CDR1 as SGHRS and CDR2 as YFSETQ. The CDR3 DNA reads TGCGCCAGCAGCCTCCGACCAGGCACCGGGGAGCTGTTTTTT. Translating it yields CASSLRPGTGELFF.

This clone has just one count. As DNA, the CDR3 is TGTGCCAGCAGCTTGGGGTCGGGGTATAGCAATCAGCCCCAGCATTTT. Translation gives CASSLGSGYSNQPQHF. The rearrangement joins TRBV5-6 to TRBJ1-5; D is uncertain. The CDR3 sequence is 16 residues long. CDR1 SGHDT and CDR2 YYEEEE come from the germline V gene. Trimming took 0 bases from V and 0 from J, leaving 10 bases between them. Combining the CDR3 with reference TRBV5-6 and TRBJ1-5 gives the whole variable domain DAGVTQSPTHLIKTRGQQVTLRCSPKSGHDTVSWYQQALGQGPQFIFQYYEEEERQRGNFPDRFSGHQFPNYSSELNVNALLLGDSALYLCASSLGSGYSNQPQHFGDGTRLSIL.

The chain links TRBV19 to TRBJ2-1; D remains unclear. Trimming stripped 5 bases from V and 4 bases from J, with 3 bases between. This CDR3 has 11 residues. CDR1 and CDR2 (germline): LNHDA, SQIVND (reference sequence). The CDR3 spells CASSRYNEQFF. CDR3 sequence (DNA): TGTGCCAGTAGTCGGTACAATGAGCAGTTCTTC.

V gene TRBV6-5 combines with J gene TRBJ1-4; TRBD1 might be the D (6 bases). This CDR3 comprises 14 residues. Germline loops: CDR1 MNHEY, CDR2 SVGAGI. V was pared by 6 bases and J by 5 bases, with 13 bases between. In nucleotides, the CDR3 is TGTGCCAGCAGGGGGGGGCGGCTGAATGAAAAACTGTTTTTT. This gives the protein CASRGGRLNEKLFF.

V gene TRBV6-5 combines with J gene TRBJ1-5; 7 bases align to TRBD1. With V trimmed by 0 bases and J by 2 bases, 4 bases remained unmatched. This CDR3 spans 16 amino acids. Germline values: CDR1 MNHEY, CDR2 SVGAGI. CDR3 protein: CASSYSKGAGNQPQHF. The CDR3 DNA sequence: TGTGCCAGCAGTTACTCCAAGGGGGCGGGCAATCAGCCCCAGCATTTT.

The rearrangement joins TRBV27 to TRBJ2-1; 8 bases fit TRBD2. With V trimmed by 4 bases and J by 0 bases, 2 bases remained unmatched. Germline lookup yields CDR1 MNHEY and CDR2 SMNVEV (reference sequence). This CDR3 is 15 amino acids long. Written as DNA, the CDR3 is TGTGCCAGCAGTTCAAGCGGGAGCTCCTACAATGAGCAGTTCTTC. Encoded protein: CASSSSGSSYNEQFF.

The chain combines TRBV5-1 with TRBJ2-3; perhaps TRBD2 as D (5 bases). CDR1 and CDR2 (germline): SGHRS, YFSETQ. This CDR3 spans 16 amino acids. V was shortened by 0 bases and J by 0 bases, with 11 bases between the two germline ends. CDR3 residues: CASSLGARTSTDTQYF. The CDR3, as DNA: TGCGCCAGCAGCTTGGGAGCTCGGACTAGCACAGATACGCAGTATTTT. The whole variable domain, filled in from reference TRBV5-1 and TRBJ2-3, reads KAGVTQTPRYLIKTRGQQVTLSCSPISGHRSVSWYQQTPGQGLQFLFEYFSETQRNKGNFPGRFSGRQFSNSRSEMNVSTLELGDSALYLCASSLGARTSTDTQYFGPGTRLTVL.

The table lists this clone with a count of one. V usage is TRBV7-2 and J usage is TRBJ1-2; D call uncertain. CDR3 length: 14 residues. The germline V gene has CDR1 SGHTA and CDR2 FQGNSA. Trimming took 2 bases from V and 8 from J, leaving 15 bases between them. CDR3 sequence (DNA): TGTGCCAGCAGCTTATGGGGAGCCACTGGGGGCTACACCTTC. Amino acids: CASSLWGATGGYTF.

About this clone: Other nucleotide sequences from this sample produce the same CDR3. DNA of the CDR3: TGTGCCTGGAGTACCGAGGGATTCTACGAGCAGTACTTC. Protein: CAWSTEGFYEQYF. This chain links TRBV30 with TRBJ2-7, with D maybe TRBD2 (5 bases). The CDR3 has 13 amino acids. Per the germline V gene, CDR1 is GTSNPN and CDR2 is SVGIG (reference sequence). V lost 2 bases to trimming and J lost 3 bases, with 11 bases between them.